This passage covers 2 T cell receptor beta chains from one sample sequenced in a study of regulatory T cells in long-lasting Graves disease. CDR3 regions were amplified by Arm-PCR using iRepertoire HTBI primers to build TCR beta libraries. TCRdb re-called the multiplex PCR reads through MiXCR, storing one row per CDR3 protein. The sample has about 470,000 distinct CDR3 sequences; about a fifth are singletons. Time point indicated: persistent/refractory GD, antithyroid drugs over 5 years with positive TRAb. RNA extracted from PBMCs served as the sequencing template. The specimen comprised peripheral blood mononuclear cells (PBMCs), sampled when the disease was refractory, from a patient treated with antithyroid drugs. Receptors were obtained from a female donor with Graves disease.

This clonotype was recorded many times. The chain links TRBV28 to TRBJ1-5; unclear D gene. The CDR3 covers 13 residues. Germline lookup yields CDR1 MDHEN and CDR2 SYDVKM. The V gene lost 7 bases and the J gene lost 5 bases, with 12 bases spanning the gap. The CDR3 coding sequence is TGTGCCAGCACGAGGAGCGAGGATCAGCCCCAGCATTTT. As protein: CASTRSEDQPQHF.

A few counts support this clonotype. The rearrangement uses TRBV7-2 and TRBJ1-3; the D gene is possibly TRBD1 (6 bases). The CDR3 spans 16 residues. Trimming removed 4 bases from V and 0 bases from J, with 13 bases in between. The V gene's germline CDR1 is SGHTA and CDR2 FQGNSA. In nucleotides, the CDR3 is TGTGCCAGCAGCTCACAGGGAACCCACTCTGGAAACACCATATATTTT. Encoded protein: CASSSQGTHSGNTIYF.